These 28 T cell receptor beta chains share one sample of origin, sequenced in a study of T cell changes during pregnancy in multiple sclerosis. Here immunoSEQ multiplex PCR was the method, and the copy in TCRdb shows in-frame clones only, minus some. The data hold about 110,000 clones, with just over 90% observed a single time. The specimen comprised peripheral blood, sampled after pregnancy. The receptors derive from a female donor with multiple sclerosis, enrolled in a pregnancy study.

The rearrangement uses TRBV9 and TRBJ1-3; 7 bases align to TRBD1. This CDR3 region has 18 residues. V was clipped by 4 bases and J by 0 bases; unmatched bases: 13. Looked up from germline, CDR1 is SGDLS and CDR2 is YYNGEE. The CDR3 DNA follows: TGTGCCAGCAGCAACAGAGACAGGGTCATACACTCTGGAAACACCATATATTTT. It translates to CASSNRDRVIHSGNTIYF.

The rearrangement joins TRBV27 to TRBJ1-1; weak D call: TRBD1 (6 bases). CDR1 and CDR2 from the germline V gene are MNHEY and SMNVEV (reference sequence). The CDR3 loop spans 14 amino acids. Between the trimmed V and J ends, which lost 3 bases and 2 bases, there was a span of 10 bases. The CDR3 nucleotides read TGTGCCAGCAGTTTGGTCAGGGGAAACACTGAAGCTTTCTTT. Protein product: CASSLVRGNTEAFF.

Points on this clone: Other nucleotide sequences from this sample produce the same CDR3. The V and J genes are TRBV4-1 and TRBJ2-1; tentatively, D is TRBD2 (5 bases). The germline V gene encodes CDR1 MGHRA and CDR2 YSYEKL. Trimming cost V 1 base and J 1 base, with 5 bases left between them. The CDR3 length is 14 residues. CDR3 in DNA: TGCGCCAGCAGCCAAGCGGGATCCTACAATGAGCAGTTCTTC. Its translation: CASSQAGSYNEQFF.

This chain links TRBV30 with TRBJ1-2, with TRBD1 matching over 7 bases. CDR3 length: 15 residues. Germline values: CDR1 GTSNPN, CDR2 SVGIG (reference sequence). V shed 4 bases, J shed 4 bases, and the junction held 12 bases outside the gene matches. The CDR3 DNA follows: TGTGCCTGGACTCGCAACTCGGGACAGACCTATGGCTACACCTTC. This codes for CAWTRNSGQTYGYTF.

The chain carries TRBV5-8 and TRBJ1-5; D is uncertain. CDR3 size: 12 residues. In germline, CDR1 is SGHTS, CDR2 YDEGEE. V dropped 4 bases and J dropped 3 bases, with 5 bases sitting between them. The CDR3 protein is CASSPFNQPQHF. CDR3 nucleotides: TGTGCCAGCAGCCCCTTCAATCAGCCCCAGCATTTT.

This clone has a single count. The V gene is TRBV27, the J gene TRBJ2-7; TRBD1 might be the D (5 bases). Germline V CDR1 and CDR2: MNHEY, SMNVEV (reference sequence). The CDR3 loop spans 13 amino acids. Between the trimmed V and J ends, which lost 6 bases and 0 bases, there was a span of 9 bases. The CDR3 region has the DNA TGTGCCAGCAGCCCAGGGTACTCCTACGAGCAGTACTTC. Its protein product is CASSPGYSYEQYF.

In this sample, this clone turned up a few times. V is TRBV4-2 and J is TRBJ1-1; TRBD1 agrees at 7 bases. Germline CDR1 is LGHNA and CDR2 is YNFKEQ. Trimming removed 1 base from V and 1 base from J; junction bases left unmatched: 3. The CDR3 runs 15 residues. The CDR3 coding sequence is TGTGCCAGCAGCCAAGGTACAGGGGAGAACACTGAAGCTTTCTTT. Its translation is CASSQGTGENTEAFF.

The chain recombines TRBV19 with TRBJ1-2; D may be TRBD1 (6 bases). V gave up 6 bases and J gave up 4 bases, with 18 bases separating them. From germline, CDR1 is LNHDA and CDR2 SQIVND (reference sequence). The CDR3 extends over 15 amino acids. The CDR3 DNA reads TGTGCCAGTAGCACCGGACAGAGAACGTTCTATGGCTACACCTTC. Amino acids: CASSTGQRTFYGYTF. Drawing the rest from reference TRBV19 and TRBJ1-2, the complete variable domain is DGGITQSPKYLFRKEGQNVTLSCEQNLNHDAMYWYRQDPGQGLRLIYYSQIVNDFQKGDIAEGYSVSREKKESFPLTVTSAQKNPTAFYLCASSTGQRTFYGYTFGSGTRLTVV.

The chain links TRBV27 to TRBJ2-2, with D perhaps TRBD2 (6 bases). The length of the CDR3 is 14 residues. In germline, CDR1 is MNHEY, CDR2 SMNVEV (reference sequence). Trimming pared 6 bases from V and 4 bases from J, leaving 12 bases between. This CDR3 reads CASRVGGGTGELFF. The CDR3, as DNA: TGTGCCAGCAGAGTTGGGGGAGGCACCGGGGAGCTGTTTTTT.

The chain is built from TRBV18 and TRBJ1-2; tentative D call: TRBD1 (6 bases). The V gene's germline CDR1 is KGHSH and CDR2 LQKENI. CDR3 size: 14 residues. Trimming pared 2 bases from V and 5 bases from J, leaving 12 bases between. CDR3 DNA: TGTGCCAGCTCACCATCAGGGGTTTTATATGGCTACACCTTC. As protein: CASSPSGVLYGYTF.

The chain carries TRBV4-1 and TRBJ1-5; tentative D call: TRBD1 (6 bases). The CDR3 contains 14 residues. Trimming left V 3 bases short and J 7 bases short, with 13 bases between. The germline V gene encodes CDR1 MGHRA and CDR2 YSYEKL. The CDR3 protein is CASSHEGGGQPQHF. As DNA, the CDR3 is TGCGCCAGCAGCCATGAAGGCGGGGGCCAGCCCCAGCATTTT.

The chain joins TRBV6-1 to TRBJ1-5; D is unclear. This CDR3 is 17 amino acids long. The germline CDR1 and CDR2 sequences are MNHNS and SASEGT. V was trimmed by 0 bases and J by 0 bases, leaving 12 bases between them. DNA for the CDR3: TGTGCCAGCAGTGAAGCGCAGAGGCTCAATAGCAATCAGCCCCAGCATTTT. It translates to CASSEAQRLNSNQPQHF.

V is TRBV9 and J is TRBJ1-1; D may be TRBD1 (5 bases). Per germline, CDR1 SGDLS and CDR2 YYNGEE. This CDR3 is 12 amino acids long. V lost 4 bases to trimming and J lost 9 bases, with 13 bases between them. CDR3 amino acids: CASSPGGSQAFF. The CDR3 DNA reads TGTGCCAGCAGCCCGGGGGGGAGCCAAGCTTTCTTT.

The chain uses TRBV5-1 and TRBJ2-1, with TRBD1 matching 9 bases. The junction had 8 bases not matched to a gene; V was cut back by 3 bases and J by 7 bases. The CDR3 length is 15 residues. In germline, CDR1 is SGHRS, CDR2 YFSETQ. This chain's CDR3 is CASSSDRGLPNEQFF. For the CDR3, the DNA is TGCGCCAGCAGCTCGGACAGGGGTTTGCCTAATGAGCAGTTCTTC.

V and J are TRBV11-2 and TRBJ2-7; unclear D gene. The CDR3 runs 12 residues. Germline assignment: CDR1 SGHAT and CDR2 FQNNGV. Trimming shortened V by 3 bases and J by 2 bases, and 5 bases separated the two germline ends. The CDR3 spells CASSFIPYEQYF. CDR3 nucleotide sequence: TGTGCCAGCAGCTTTATCCCCTACGAGCAGTACTTC.

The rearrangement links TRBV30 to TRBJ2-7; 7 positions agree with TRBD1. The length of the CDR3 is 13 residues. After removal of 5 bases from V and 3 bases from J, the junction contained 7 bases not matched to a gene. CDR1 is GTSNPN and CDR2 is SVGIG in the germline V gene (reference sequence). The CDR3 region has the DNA TGTGCCTGGGCCGGGACAGATTACTACGAGCAGTACTTC. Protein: CAWAGTDYYEQYF.

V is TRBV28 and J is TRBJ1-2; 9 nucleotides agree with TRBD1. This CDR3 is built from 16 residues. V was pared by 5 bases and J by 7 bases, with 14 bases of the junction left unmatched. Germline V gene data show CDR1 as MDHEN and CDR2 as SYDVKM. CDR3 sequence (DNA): TGTGCCAGCAGTCAACAGGGGGCCGAGGTTCCTTTTGGCTACACCTTC. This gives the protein CASSQQGAEVPFGYTF.

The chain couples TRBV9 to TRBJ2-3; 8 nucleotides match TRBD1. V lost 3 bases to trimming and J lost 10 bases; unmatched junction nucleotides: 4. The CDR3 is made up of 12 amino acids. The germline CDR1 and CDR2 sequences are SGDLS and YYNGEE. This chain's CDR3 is CASSGDRGAQYF. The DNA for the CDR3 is TGTGCCAGCAGCGGCGACAGGGGAGCGCAGTATTTT.

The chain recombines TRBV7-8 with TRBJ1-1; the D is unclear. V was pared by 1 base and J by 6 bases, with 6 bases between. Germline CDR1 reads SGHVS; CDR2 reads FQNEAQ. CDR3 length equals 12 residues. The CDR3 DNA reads TGTGCCAGCAGCTTAGTCGCGCCTGAAGCTTTCTTT. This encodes CASSLVAPEAFF.

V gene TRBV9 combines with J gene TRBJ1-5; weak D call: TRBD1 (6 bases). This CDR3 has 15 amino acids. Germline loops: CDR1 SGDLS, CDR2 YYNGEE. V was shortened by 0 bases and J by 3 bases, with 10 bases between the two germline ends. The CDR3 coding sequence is TGTGCCAGCAGCGTAGCTGGGGGCCCCAATCAGCCCCAGCATTTT. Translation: CASSVAGGPNQPQHF. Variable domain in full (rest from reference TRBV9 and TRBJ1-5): DSGVTQTPKHLITATGQRVTLRCSPRSGDLSVYWYQQSLDQGLQFLIQYYNGEERAKGNILERFSAQQFPDLHSELNLSSLELGDSALYFCASSVAGGPNQPQHFGDGTRLSIL.

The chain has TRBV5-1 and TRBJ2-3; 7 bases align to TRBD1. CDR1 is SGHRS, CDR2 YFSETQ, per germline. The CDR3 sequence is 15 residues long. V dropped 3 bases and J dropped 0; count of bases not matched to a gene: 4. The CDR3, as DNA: TGCGCCAGCAGCTCAGGGGGATCTAGCACAGATACGCAGTATTTT. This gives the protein CASSSGGSSTDTQYF.

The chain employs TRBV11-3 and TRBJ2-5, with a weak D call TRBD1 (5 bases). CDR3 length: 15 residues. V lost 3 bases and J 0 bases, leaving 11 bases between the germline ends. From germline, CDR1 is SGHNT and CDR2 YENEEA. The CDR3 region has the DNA TGTGCCAGCAGCTTCCGCCCAGGGAACCAAGAGACCCAGTACTTC. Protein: CASSFRPGNQETQYF.

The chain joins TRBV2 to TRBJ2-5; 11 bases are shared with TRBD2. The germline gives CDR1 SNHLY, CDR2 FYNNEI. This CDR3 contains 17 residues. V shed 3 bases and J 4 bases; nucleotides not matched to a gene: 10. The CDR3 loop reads CASSDLASGGFRETQYF. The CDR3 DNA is TGTGCCAGCAGTGATTTAGCTAGCGGGGGGTTCAGAGAGACCCAGTACTTC.

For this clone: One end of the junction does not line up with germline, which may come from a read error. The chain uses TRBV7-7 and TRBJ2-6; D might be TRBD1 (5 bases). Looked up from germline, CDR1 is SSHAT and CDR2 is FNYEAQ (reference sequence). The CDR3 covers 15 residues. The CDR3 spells CASSPGHSGANVLTF. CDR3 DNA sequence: TGTGCTAGCAGCCCAGGGCACTCTGGGGCCAACGTCCTGACTTTC. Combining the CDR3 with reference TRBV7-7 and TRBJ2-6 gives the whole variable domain GAGVSQSPRYKVTKRGQDVTLRCDPISSHATLYWYQQALGQGPEFLTYFNYEAQPDKSGLPSDRFSAERPEGSISTLTIQRTEQRDSAMYRCASSPGHSGANVLTFGAGSRLTVL.

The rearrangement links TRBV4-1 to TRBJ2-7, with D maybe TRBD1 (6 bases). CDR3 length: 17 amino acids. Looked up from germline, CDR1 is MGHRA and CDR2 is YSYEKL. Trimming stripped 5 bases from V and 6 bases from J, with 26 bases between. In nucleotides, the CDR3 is TGCGCCAGCAGCACTGCAATCGGACAGACTTGGCTACGCGAGCAGTACTTC. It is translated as CASSTAIGQTWLREQYF.

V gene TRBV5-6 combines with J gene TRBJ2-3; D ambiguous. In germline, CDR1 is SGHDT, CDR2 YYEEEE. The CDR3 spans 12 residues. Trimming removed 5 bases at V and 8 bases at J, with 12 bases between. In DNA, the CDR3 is TGTGCCAGCAGTAGTCCGTCGGGTACGCAGTATTTT. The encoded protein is CASSSPSGTQYF. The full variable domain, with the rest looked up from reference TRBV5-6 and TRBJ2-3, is DAGVTQSPTHLIKTRGQQVTLRCSPKSGHDTVSWYQQALGQGPQFIFQYYEEEERQRGNFPDRFSGHQFPNYSSELNVNALLLGDSALYLCASSSPSGTQYFGPGTRLTVL.

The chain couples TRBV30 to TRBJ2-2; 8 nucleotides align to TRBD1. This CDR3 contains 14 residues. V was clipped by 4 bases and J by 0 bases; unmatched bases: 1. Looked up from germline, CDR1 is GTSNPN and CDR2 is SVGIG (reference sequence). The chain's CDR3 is CAWMDRANTGELFF. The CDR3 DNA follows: TGTGCCTGGATGGACAGGGCGAACACCGGGGAGCTGTTTTTT. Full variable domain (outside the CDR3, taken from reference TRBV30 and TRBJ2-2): SQTIHQWPATLVQPVGSPLSLECTVEGTSNPNLYWYRQAAGRGLQLLFYSVGIGQISSEVPQNLSASRPQDRQFILSSKKLLLSDSGFYLCAWMDRANTGELFFGEGSRLTVL.

The CDR3 bases are TGTGCCAGCAGCTTTCTCGTCGATACGCAGTATTTT. Protein sequence: CASSFLVDTQYF. The chain carries TRBV5-6 and TRBJ2-3; D uncertain. Trimming cost V 2 bases and J 6 bases, with 7 bases left between them. The CDR3 runs 12 residues. Germline V gene sequence: CDR1 SGHDT, CDR2 YYEEEE.